This TCR beta chain was observed in a study of blood T cell repertoires in COVID-19. The overall study: The United States, Italy and Spain were the sources of the acute and convalescent COVID-19 samples. PBMCs, B-cell-depleted T cells, or T cells were the source of the cDNA or gDNA that made up the material.

Seattle patients were enrolled during active infection and followed longitudinally. Trimming pared 5 bases from V and 9 bases from J, leaving 17 bases between. This CDR3 has 14 amino acids. CDR1 is MNHEY and CDR2 is SVGAGI in the germline V gene. In the authors' methods: Amplification of reference gene primers was used by the study to estimate nucleated cell counts. The protocol was immunoSEQ multiplex PCR, while the TCRdb copy is restricted to in-frame clones and leaves out a portion. The DNA was the basis for D and trimming; V, J and clone size are from that table. The repertoire holds more than 200,000 clones, 85% to 90% seen once, with 2% to 3% in the top ten.

Sample: peripheral blood. The chain uses TRBV6-5 and TRBJ2-1; D is perhaps TRBD2 (6 bases). The receptor's source is a man under 40 with COVID-19, enrolled during active disease. The CDR3, as DNA: TGTGCCAGCAGTAACACCAACGGGGGTGGTGAGCAGTTCTTC. It yields the protein CASSNTNGGGEQFF.